This TCR beta chain was sequenced for a study of blood T cell repertoires in COVID-19. Study-level background: Sample material is recorded as cDNA or gDNA derived from T cells, B-cell-depleted T cells, or PBMCs.

V was cut by 6 bases and J by 10 bases, with 17 bases left in between. The CDR3 length is 14 residues. The germline V gene has CDR1 SGHRS and CDR2 YFSETQ. Per the original data handling: Reference gene primer amplification gave estimated nucleated cell counts. The protocol was immunoSEQ multiplex PCR, while the TCRdb copy is restricted to in-frame clones and leaves out a portion. The V and J calls and clone size are taken from that table; D and trimming were inferred from the DNA. Of hundreds of thousands of clones listed, approximately 88% are singletons. The sample taken for sequencing was peripheral blood. The receptor was isolated from a woman aged 50 to 65 with COVID-19, enrolled during active disease. This chain links TRBV5-1 with TRBJ1-6, with TRBD1 as a possible D gene (6 bases). The DNA of the CDR3 is TGCGCCAGCAAGGCAGGGGTCGGCGAGTCACCCCTCCACTTT. The encoded protein is CASKAGVGESPLHF.